The 3 T cell receptor beta chains below were found in one sample sequenced in a study of shared clonotypes between healthy human individuals (dated by TCRdb to about 2020). Library method: the immunoSEQ multiplex PCR assay. The clones in this table, taken by TCRdb from immuneACCESS, are in-frame only. Not every clone is retained; where verified, under half of the shortfall comes from an unresolved V gene, and the cause of the rest is unknown. This sample is represented by about 2.4 million clones; over 85% of them were singletons. Over 0.12% of the sample lies in the top ten. Sequencing was performed on naive CD4+ T cells sorted from blood. The sample's cell subset or site label, decoded: CD45RA+ positively selected. These receptors were obtained from a man between 18 and 35 years old in good health.

V usage is TRBV4-2 and J usage is TRBJ1-2; tentative D call: TRBD1 (5 bases). The CDR3 sequence is 13 residues long. The V gene lost 2 bases and the J gene lost 3 bases, with 7 bases spanning the gap. Per the germline V gene, CDR1 is LGHNA and CDR2 is YNFKEQ. CDR3 sequence (DNA): TGTGCCAGCAGCCAAACAGGAGACTATGGCTACACCTTC. Its translation: CASSQTGDYGYTF.

This chain links TRBV7-2 with TRBJ1-5; D call uncertain. This CDR3 comprises 14 residues. Germline V gene lookup returns CDR1 SGHTA and CDR2 FQGNSA. V was clipped by 4 bases and J by 6 bases, with 13 bases between them. CDR3 sequence (DNA): TGTGCCAGCAGCTCCACACCGTTGGGTCAGCCCCAGCATTTT. Translated, it gives CASSSTPLGQPQHF.

V gene TRBV28 combines with J gene TRBJ2-7; 9 positions match TRBD1. The length of the CDR3 is 15 residues. The ends lost 6 bases at V and 3 bases at J; junction bases unmatched: 9. Germline CDR1 reads MDHEN; CDR2 reads SYDVKM. The CDR3: CASSEAGTGIYEQYF. CDR3 DNA: TGTGCCAGCAGCGAAGCCGGGACAGGGATCTACGAGCAGTACTTC.